The 8 T cell receptor beta chains reported below all come from one sample, sequenced in a study of cytomegalovirus exposure and HLA in healthy donors. 60 Vbeta and 13 Jbeta primers were used in PCR. The table came from immunoSEQ multiplex PCR; TCRdb's copy has only in-frame clones and leaves some out. The sample includes 100,000 or so clones, 79% of them seen just once. The source material was PBMCs. These receptors all stem from a woman in her forties in good health and CMV-seronegative.

The V call is TRBV19, the J call TRBJ2-7; 9 bases fit TRBD2. The ends lost 6 bases at V and 5 bases at J; junction bases unmatched: 5. Per the germline V gene, CDR1 is LNHDA and CDR2 is SQIVND (reference sequence). The CDR3 has 13 amino acids. CDR3 in amino acids: CASRSSGSNEQYF. The CDR3 bases are TGTGCCAGTAGGAGTAGCGGGAGTAACGAGCAGTACTTC.

J is TRBJ2-7 and V is TRBV30; 9 nucleotides match TRBD2. Per germline, CDR1 GTSNPN and CDR2 SVGIG (reference sequence). The CDR3 covers 12 residues. The V and J ends lost 4 bases and 4 bases, in that order; junction bases with no gene match: 2. The CDR3 is CAWTSGAYEQYF. The CDR3 region has the DNA TGTGCCTGGACTAGCGGGGCTTACGAGCAGTACTTC.

This chain connects TRBV5-4 to TRBJ1-2; no firm D call. The ends were cut back, 5 bases at V and 3 bases at J, with 14 bases in the middle. The CDR3 extends over 14 amino acids. Germline assignment: CDR1 SGHNT and CDR2 YYREEE (reference sequence). In DNA, the CDR3 is TGTGCCAGCAGAAATGAGGGCGGATACTATGGCTACACCTTC. Its translation is CASRNEGGYYGYTF.

This clone was observed a few times. Here the CDR3 DNA reads TGTGCCAGCAGCTCCCCCCGGGACAGACTGAACCTAAGCAATCAGCCCCAGCATTTT. It translates to CASSSPRDRLNLSNQPQHF. The chain links TRBV7-6 to TRBJ1-5; 7 bases agree with TRBD1. With 4 bases clipped from V and 1 base from J, the junction kept 16 bases outside the gene matches. This CDR3 spans 19 amino acids. Germline V CDR1 and CDR2: SGHVS, FNYEAQ.

J is TRBJ2-3 and V is TRBV29-1; D remains unclear. In germline, CDR1 is SQVTM, CDR2 ANQGSEA. The CDR3 runs 15 residues. V was trimmed by 1 base and J by 0 bases, leaving 11 bases between them. This CDR3 reads CSVEGAEISTDTQYF. The CDR3, as DNA: TGCAGCGTTGAAGGGGCAGAGATTAGCACAGATACGCAGTATTTT.

This chain connects TRBV19 to TRBJ2-7, with 8 bases identical to TRBD1. The CDR3 loop spans 16 amino acids. V trimming: 5 bases; J trimming: 9 bases; junction bases outside the gene matches: 18. Germline-derived CDR1 and CDR2 are LNHDA and SQIVND (reference sequence). The CDR3 spells CASSAGPGQGASVQYF. The CDR3, as DNA: TGTGCCAGTAGTGCAGGCCCCGGGCAGGGGGCTTCGGTGCAGTACTTC.

This clone occurred a few times. The chain joins TRBV15 to TRBJ2-5; 8 bases align to TRBD1. The J segment lost 5 bases and the V segment lost 6 bases, leaving 11 bases of the junction unmatched. Germline V gene data show CDR1 as LNHNV and CDR2 as YYDKDF (reference sequence). The length of the CDR3 is 15 residues. The CDR3 DNA reads as TGTGCCACCAGTACCGGCAGGGGGCGCGGGGAGACCCAGTACTTC. Translation gives CATSTGRGRGETQYF. Variable domain in full (rest from reference TRBV15 and TRBJ2-5): DAMVIQNPRYQVTQFGKPVTLSCSQTLNHNVMYWYQQKSSQAPKLLFHYYDKDFNNEADTPDNFQSRRPNTSFCFLDIRSPGLGDTAMYLCATSTGRGRGETQYFGPGTRLLVL.

The V and J genes are TRBV21-1 and TRBJ1-1. TRBV21-1 is listed as a pseudogene. The CDR3 is 16 residues long. The CDR3 reads CASSKPSNELNTEAFF. DNA of the CDR3: TGTGCCAGCAGCAAACCCTCTAACGAGTTGAACACTGAAGCTTTCTTT.